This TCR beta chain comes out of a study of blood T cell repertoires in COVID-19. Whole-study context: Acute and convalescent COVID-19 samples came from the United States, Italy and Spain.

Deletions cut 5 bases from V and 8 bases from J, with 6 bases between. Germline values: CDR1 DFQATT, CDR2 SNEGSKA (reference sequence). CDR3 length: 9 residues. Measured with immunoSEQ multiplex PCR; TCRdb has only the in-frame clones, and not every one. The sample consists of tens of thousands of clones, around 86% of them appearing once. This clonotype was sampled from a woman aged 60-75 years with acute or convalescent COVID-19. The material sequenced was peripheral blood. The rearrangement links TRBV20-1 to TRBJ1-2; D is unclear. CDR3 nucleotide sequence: TGCAGTGCTGAACGGGGCTACACCTTC. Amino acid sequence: CSAERGYTF.